The 13 T cell receptor beta chains below come from one sample, sequenced in a study of response to subunit inactivated influenza vaccine. TCRdb used MiXCR to reprocess the RT-PCR reads, holding one entry per CDR3 protein. The sample yields 650,000 to 800,000 distinct CDR3 sequences, more than 11% seen once. Sequencing was performed on PBMCs from blood, taken around two weeks before vaccination. The receptors were sampled from a man aged 50 to 60 who received an inactivated influenza vaccine.

This clonotype was picked up many times. This chain connects TRBV10-2 to TRBJ1-2; 7 bases fit TRBD1. Germline trimming cut 7 bases from V and 7 bases from J; bases unmatched to any gene: 6. The CDR3 extends over 12 amino acids. CDR1 and CDR2 from the germline V gene are WSHSY and SAAADI. CDR3 nucleotides: TGCGCCAGCAAAGACAGGGAGGTTGGCTACACCTTC. Its translation: CASKDREVGYTF.

V usage is TRBV7-6 and J usage is TRBJ2-3; 11 nucleotides agree with TRBD2. V lost 0 bases and J lost 1; bases outside the gene matches: 12. The CDR3 has 20 residues. From germline, CDR1 is SGHVS and CDR2 FNYEAQ. In DNA, the CDR3 is TGTGCCAGCAGCTTAGCTCTAGCGGGGGGCCGGGTGTACGGCACAGATACGCAGTATTTT. Translation gives CASSLALAGGRVYGTDTQYF.

V usage is TRBV7-2 and J usage is TRBJ2-7; D might be TRBD2 (6 bases). The germline V gene has CDR1 SGHTA and CDR2 FQGNSA. The length of the CDR3 is 13 residues. V was shortened by 2 bases and J by 7 bases, with 12 bases between the two germline ends. This CDR3 is CASSLKSGREQYF. In DNA form, the CDR3 reads TGTGCCAGCAGCTTAAAGTCGGGGAGGGAGCAGTACTTC.

This clonotype was seen a handful of times. J is TRBJ1-4 and V is TRBV28, with 8 nucleotides matching TRBD1. This CDR3 spans 15 amino acids. V dropped 3 bases and J dropped 5; count of bases not matched to a gene: 5. CDR1 is MDHEN and CDR2 is SYDVKM in the germline V gene. The CDR3: CASSLGDRINEKLFF. The CDR3 DNA reads as TGTGCCAGCAGTTTGGGGGACAGGATAAATGAAAAACTGTTTTTT.

This clonotype occurred a few times. The chain has TRBV2 and TRBJ2-5; 8 nucleotides align to TRBD1. The CDR3 length is 14 residues. The germline gives CDR1 SNHLY, CDR2 FYNNEI. J lost 0 bases, V lost 10 bases, and 7 bases had no gene match. Written as DNA, the CDR3 is TGTGCCACCGGACAGGGTGGTTACCAAGAGACCCAGTACTTC. It specifies CATGQGGYQETQYF.

In its sample, this clonotype was seen many times. The chain combines TRBV10-3 with TRBJ2-3; 13 bases are shared with TRBD2. Germline lookup yields CDR1 ENHRY and CDR2 SYGVKD. V was clipped by 3 bases and J by 10 bases; unmatched bases: 10. This CDR3 spans 16 amino acids. The CDR3 nucleotides are TGTGCCATCAGTGACACCGGGACTAGCGGGGTAGTAGCGCAGTATTTT. Encoded protein: CAISDTGTSGVVAQYF.

This clonotype was counted at least ten times. The gene calls are TRBV28 and TRBJ2-2, with no clear D. This CDR3 contains 11 residues. Germline CDR1 is MDHEN and CDR2 is SYDVKM. With 8 bases removed from V and 6 bases from J, the gap between germline ends came to 7 bases. CDR3 nucleotides: TGTGCCAGCCCCAGGCCCGGGGAGCTGTTTTTT. It codes for CASPRPGELFF.

At least ten counts were recorded for this clonotype. The chain links TRBV29-1 to TRBJ2-1, with 12 bases that match TRBD2. CDR1 is SQVTM and CDR2 is ANQGSEA in the germline V gene. CDR3 length: 15 amino acids. V was pared by 7 bases and J by 10 bases, with 14 bases of the junction left unmatched. CDR3 sequence reads: CSAGGGLAGGMEQFF. CDR3 nucleotides: TGCAGCGCCGGAGGTGGGCTAGCGGGGGGGATGGAGCAGTTCTTC.

The table lists this clonotype with a few counts. This chain uses TRBV15 with TRBJ2-5, with TRBD2 matching 7 bases. The CDR3 spans 15 residues. The germline V gene encodes CDR1 LNHNV and CDR2 YYDKDF (reference sequence). The trim removed 0 bases at V and 4 bases at J, leaving 5 bases unmatched. The CDR3 DNA reads TGTGCCACCAGCAGAGATTGGGGACTATCAGAGACCCAGTACTTC. Residues: CATSRDWGLSETQYF.

This clonotype has only a few counts. This rearrangement joins TRBV12-3 or TRBV12-4 to TRBJ1-4, with 7 bases matching TRBD1. The junction had 10 bases not matched to a gene; V was cut back by 10 bases and J by 8 bases. The CDR3 has 13 residues. The CDR3: CATAKGALEKLFF. DNA for the CDR3: TGTGCCACCGCGAAGGGGGCGCTGGAAAAACTGTTTTTT.

The table lists this clonotype with a count of one. V is TRBV27 and J is TRBJ2-1; the match to TRBD2 covers 7 bases. The CDR3 loop spans 15 amino acids. Germline V lookup: CDR1 MNHEY, CDR2 SMNVEV (reference sequence). The J segment lost 9 bases and the V segment lost 3 bases, leaving 11 bases of the junction unmatched. CDR3 nucleotide sequence: TGTGCCAGCAGTTTGCTAGCGGTTCTAGGAAGTGAGCAGTTCTTC. Translating gives CASSLLAVLGSEQFF.

With regard to this clonotype: A single base separates this from a much larger clone, so it may be a read error. V usage is TRBV12-3 or TRBV12-4 and J usage is TRBJ2-5; D might be TRBD1 (5 bases). The CDR3 spans 13 residues. Trimming left V 10 bases short and J 0 bases short, with 12 bases between. The CDR3 loop is CATALDNQETQYF. As DNA, the CDR3 is TGTGCCACCGCCCTGGACAACCAAGAGACCCAGTACTTC.

The rearrangement joins TRBV2 to TRBJ1-4; 7 nucleotides match TRBD1. Germline loops: CDR1 SNHLY, CDR2 FYNNEI. J was trimmed by 3 bases and V by 7 bases; bases with no gene match: 5. The CDR3 totals 14 residues. The CDR3 DNA sequence: TGTGCCAGCATTCCAGGGGGGGCTAATGAAAAACTGTTTTTT. It translates to CASIPGGANEKLFF. The whole variable domain, remainder taken from reference TRBV2 and TRBJ1-4, is EPEVTQTPSHQVTQMGQEVILRCVPISNHLYFYWYRQILGQKVEFLVSFYNNEISEKSEIFDDQFSVERPDGSNFTLKIRSTKLEDSAMYFCASIPGGANEKLFFGSGTQLSVL.